The rows below give T cell receptor beta chains drawn from one sample of a study of T cells in Graves' hyperthyroidism and ophthalmopathy. TCRdb called the multiplex PCR reads again in MiXCR, with one record for every CDR3 protein. This table holds about 590,000 distinct CDR3 sequences, about 15% found once. Sequencing was done on a sample of blood. These TCRs come from a woman aged 25 to 39 with Graves' hyperthyroidism. CDR3s include the opening cysteine and the closing phenylalanine or tryptophan. D genes are given only for firm matches. Clone size is shown for a subset of rows, as once, few, many or a class of expanded clone.

clone size	V gene	D gene	J gene	CDR3 protein	CDR3 DNA
-	TRBV2	-	TRBJ2-1	CASSEARGLNEQFF	TGTGCCAGCAGTGAAGCGCGGGGTTTAAATGAGCAGTTCTTC
few	TRBV7-9	-	TRBJ1-1	CASSPAGGPEAFF	TGTGCCAGCAGCCCAGCAGGAGGGCCTGAAGCTTTCTTT
few	TRBV24-1	TRBD2	TRBJ2-3	CATSDPTSGDLIWGQYF	TGTGCCACCAGTGACCCGACTAGCGGAGATCTTATATGGGGGCAGTATTTT
many	TRBV3-1	-	TRBJ2-5	CASSQDFGSGTQYF	TGTGCCAGCAGCCAAGATTTCGGGTCAGGGACCCAGTACTTC
many	TRBV3-1	-	TRBJ2-1	CASSQDTLAHNEQFF	TGTGCCAGCAGCCAAGATACTCTAGCGCACAATGAGCAGTTCTTC
-	TRBV7-2	TRBD2	TRBJ2-1	CASSLASPLAVKEQFF	TGTGCCAGCAGCTTAGCTAGCCCCCTAGCGGTCAAAGAGCAGTTCTTC
many	TRBV11-2	TRBD2	TRBJ2-1	CASSLRTSERLNEQFF	TGTGCCAGCAGCTTGAGGACTAGCGAACGATTGAACGAGCAGTTCTTC
-	TRBV19	-	TRBJ2-1	CASSNRLSYNEQFF	TGTGCCAGTAGTAATAGACTTTCCTACAATGAGCAGTTCTTC
many	TRBV28	-	TRBJ2-7	CASIPRGRSSYEQYF	TGTGCCAGCATCCCGCGCGGACGGAGCTCCTACGAGCAGTACTTC
-	TRBV10-2	TRBD2	TRBJ2-4	CASSEGGDIQYF	TGCGCCAGCAGTGAGGGGGGGGACATTCAGTACTTC
many	TRBV9	-	TRBJ1-2	CASSPWTQAGYGYTF	TGTGCCAGCAGCCCCTGGACCCAAGCGGGCTATGGCTACACCTTC
-	TRBV27	TRBD2	TRBJ2-5	CASSDSGLAGGLETQYF	TGTGCCAGCAGTGACAGCGGACTAGCGGGAGGACTTGAGACCCAGTACTTC
many	TRBV7-6	-	TRBJ1-1	CASSKRGGGTEAFF	TGTGCCAGCAGCAAAAGGGGGGGAGGCACTGAAGCTTTCTTT
many	TRBV30	-	TRBJ1-2	CACTGYTF	TGTGCCTGCACAGGCTACACCTTC
few	TRBV19	-	TRBJ1-1	CASSIFFGQGTTEAFF	TGTGCCAGTAGTATATTTTTCGGGCAGGGGACCACTGAAGCTTTCTTT
-	TRBV6-2/TRBV6-3	TRBD2	TRBJ2-7	CASRGLAGAYEQYF	TGTGCCAGCAGAGGACTAGCGGGGGCCTACGAGCAGTACTTC
few	TRBV14	TRBD1	TRBJ1-2	CASSVLPPGTGDVRSDNAYYGYTF	TGTGCCAGCAGCGTACTACCTCCCGGGACAGGGGACGTGCGGAGCGACAATGCTTACTATGGCTACACCTTC
many	TRBV28	TRBD2	TRBJ2-5	CASSLDLAERQETQYF	TGTGCCAGCAGTTTAGATCTAGCGGAACGTCAAGAGACCCAGTACTTC
many	TRBV12-3/TRBV12-4	TRBD1	TRBJ2-3	CASSLALRTGKTDTQYF	TGTGCCAGCAGTTTAGCGCTCAGGACAGGGAAGACAGATACGCAGTATTTT
-	TRBV20-1	-	TRBJ2-1	CKTSRGSYNEQFF	TGCAAAACAAGCCGGGGGTCCTACAATGAGCAGTTCTTC
-	TRBV27	TRBD2	TRBJ2-7	CASSYVGGPDYEQYF	TGTGCCAGCAGTTACGTGGGAGGGCCGGACTACGAGCAGTACTTC
few	TRBV6-1	TRBD2	TRBJ2-1	CASSSGRAPYNGQFF	TGTGCCAGCAGTAGCGGGAGGGCCCCGTACAATGGGCAGTTCTTC
few	TRBV12-3/TRBV12-4	TRBD2	TRBJ2-2	CASKTSGRAYGGELFF	TGTGCCAGCAAGACTAGCGGGAGGGCCTATGGCGGGGAGCTGTTTTTT
-	TRBV28	-	TRBJ2-7	CASQFSPRQIEQYF	TGTGCCAGCCAGTTTTCGCCCAGACAGATCGAGCAGTACTTC
many	TRBV7-2	TRBD1	TRBJ2-5	CASSSRGSDETQYF	TGTGCCAGCAGCTCCAGGGGGTCAGACGAGACCCAGTACTTC
-	TRBV7-9	-	TRBJ1-1	CASSSSEGKAFF	TGTGCCAGCAGCTCTAGTGAGGGGAAAGCTTTCTTT
few	TRBV18	-	TRBJ1-1	CASSPLRATGNTEAFF	TGTGCCAGCTCACCTCTGAGGGCCACAGGGAACACTGAAGCTTTCTTT